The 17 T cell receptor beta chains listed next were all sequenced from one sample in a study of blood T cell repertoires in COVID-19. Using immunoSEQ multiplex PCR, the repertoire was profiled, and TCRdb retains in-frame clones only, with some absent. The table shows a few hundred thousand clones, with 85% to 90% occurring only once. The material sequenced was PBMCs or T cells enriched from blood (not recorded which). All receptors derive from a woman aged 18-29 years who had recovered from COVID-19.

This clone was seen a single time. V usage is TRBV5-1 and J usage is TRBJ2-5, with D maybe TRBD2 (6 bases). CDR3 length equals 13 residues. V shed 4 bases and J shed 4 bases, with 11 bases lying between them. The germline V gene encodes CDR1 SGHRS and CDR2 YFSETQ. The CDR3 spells CASSAEGSETQYF. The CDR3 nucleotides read TGCGCCAGCAGCGCGGAGGGGTCAGAGACCCAGTACTTC.

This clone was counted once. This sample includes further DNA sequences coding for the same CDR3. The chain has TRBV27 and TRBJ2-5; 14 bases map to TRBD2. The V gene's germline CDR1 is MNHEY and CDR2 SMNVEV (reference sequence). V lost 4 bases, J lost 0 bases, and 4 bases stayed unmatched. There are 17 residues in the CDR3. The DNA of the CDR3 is TGTGCCAGCAGTTCGGGGACTAGCGGGGGAAACCAAGAGACCCAGTACTTC. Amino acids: CASSSGTSGGNQETQYF.

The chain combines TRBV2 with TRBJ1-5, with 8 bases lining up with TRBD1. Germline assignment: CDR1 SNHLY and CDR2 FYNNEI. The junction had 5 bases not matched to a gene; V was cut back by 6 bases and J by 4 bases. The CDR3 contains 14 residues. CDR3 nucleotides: TGTGCCAGCAGGAGGACAGGGTTAAATCAGCCCCAGCATTTT. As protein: CASRRTGLNQPQHF. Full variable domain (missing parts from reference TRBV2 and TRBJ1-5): EPEVTQTPSHQVTQMGQEVILRCVPISNHLYFYWYRQILGQKVEFLVSFYNNEISEKSEIFDDQFSVERPDGSNFTLKIRSTKLEDSAMYFCASRRTGLNQPQHFGDGTRLSIL.

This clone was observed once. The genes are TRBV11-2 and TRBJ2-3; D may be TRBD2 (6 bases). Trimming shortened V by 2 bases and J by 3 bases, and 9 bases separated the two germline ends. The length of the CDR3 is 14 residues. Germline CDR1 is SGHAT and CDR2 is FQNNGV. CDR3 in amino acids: CASSLWLATDTQYF. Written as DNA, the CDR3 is TGTGCCAGCAGCTTATGGCTAGCGACAGATACGCAGTATTTT.

In DNA, the CDR3 is TGTGCCACCAGCAGAGATAAGGGGTTCGGAAACACCATATATTTT. Its protein is CATSRDKGFGNTIYF. J is TRBJ1-3 and V is TRBV15; a possible D gene is TRBD1 (5 bases). The germline V gene encodes CDR1 LNHNV and CDR2 YYDKDF (reference sequence). V shed 0 bases and J shed 4 bases, with 10 bases lying between them. This CDR3 spans 15 amino acids.

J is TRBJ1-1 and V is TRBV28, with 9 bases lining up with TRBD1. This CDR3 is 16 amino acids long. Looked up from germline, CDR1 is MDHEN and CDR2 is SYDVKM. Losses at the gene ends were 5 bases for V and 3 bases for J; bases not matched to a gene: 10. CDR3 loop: CASSVITGGRYTEAFF. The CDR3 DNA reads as TGTGCCAGCAGTGTAATCACAGGGGGCAGGTACACTGAAGCTTTCTTT. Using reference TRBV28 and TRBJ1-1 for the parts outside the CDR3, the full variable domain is DVKVTQSSRYLVKRTGEKVFLECVQDMDHENMFWYRQDPGLGLRLIYFSYDVKMKEKGDIPEGYSVSREKKERFSLILESASTNQTSMYLCASSVITGGRYTEAFFGQGTRLTVV.

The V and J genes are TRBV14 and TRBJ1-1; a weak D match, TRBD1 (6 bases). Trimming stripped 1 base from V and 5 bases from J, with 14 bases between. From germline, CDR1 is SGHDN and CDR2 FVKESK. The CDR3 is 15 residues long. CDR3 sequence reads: CASSQVQGSRTEAFF. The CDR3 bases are TGTGCCAGCAGCCAAGTACAGGGAAGTAGGACTGAAGCTTTCTTT.

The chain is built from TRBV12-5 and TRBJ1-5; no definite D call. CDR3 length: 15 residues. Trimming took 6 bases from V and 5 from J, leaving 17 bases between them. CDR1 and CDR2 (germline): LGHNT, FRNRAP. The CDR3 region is CASGRGEGLDQPQHF. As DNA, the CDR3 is TGTGCTAGTGGCCGAGGAGAAGGATTAGATCAGCCCCAGCATTTT.

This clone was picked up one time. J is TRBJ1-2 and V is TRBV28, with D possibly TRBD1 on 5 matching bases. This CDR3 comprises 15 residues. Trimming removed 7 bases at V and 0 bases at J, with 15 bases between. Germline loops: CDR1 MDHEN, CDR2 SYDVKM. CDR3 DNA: TGTGCCAGCACCTTGGGGGGGGAGACTAACTATGGCTACACCTTC. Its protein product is CASTLGGETNYGYTF.

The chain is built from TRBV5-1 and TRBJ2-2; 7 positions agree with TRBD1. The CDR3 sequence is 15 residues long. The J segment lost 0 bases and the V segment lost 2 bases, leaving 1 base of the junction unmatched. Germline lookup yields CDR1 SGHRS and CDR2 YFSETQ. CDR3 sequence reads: CASSFQGANTGELFF. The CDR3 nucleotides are TGCGCCAGCAGCTTCCAGGGGGCGAACACCGGGGAGCTGTTTTTT.

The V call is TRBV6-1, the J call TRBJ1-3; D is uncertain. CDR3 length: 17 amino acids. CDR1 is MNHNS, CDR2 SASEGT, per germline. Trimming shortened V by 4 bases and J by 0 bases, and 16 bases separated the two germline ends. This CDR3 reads CASSASWLGSSGNTIYF. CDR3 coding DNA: TGTGCCAGCAGTGCCTCTTGGCTGGGGAGCTCTGGAAACACCATATATTTT.

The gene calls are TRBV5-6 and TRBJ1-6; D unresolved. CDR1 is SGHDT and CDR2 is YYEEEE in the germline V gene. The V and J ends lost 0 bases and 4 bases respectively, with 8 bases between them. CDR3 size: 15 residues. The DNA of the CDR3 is TGTGCCAGCAGCTTGGCGGGGATTTATAATTCACCCCTCCACTTT. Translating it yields CASSLAGIYNSPLHF.

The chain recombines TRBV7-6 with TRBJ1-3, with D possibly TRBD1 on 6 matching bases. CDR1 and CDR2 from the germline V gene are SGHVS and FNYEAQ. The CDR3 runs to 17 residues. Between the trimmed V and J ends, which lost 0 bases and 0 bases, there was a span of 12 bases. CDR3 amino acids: CASSLASGQHSGNTIYF. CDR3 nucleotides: TGTGCCAGCAGCTTAGCGAGTGGACAGCACTCTGGAAACACCATATATTTT.

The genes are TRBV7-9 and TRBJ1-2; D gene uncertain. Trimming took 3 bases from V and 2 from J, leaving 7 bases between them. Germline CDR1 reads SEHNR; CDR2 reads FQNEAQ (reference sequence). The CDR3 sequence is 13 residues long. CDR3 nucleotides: TGTGCCAGCAGCTTGGCACAGAACTATGGCTACACCTTC. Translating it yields CASSLAQNYGYTF. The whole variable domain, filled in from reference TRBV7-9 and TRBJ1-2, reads DTGVSQNPRHKITKRGQNVTFRCDPISEHNRLYWYRQTLGQGPEFLTYFQNEAQLEKSRLLSDRFSAERPKGSFSTLEIQRTEQGDSAMYLCASSLAQNYGYTFGSGTRLTVV.

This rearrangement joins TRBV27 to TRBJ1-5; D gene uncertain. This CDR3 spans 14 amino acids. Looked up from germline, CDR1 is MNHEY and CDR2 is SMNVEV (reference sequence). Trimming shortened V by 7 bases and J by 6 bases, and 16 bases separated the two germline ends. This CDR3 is CASNPTGGSQPQHF. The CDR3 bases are TGTGCCAGCAACCCGACGGGAGGGAGTCAGCCCCAGCATTTT.

CDR3 residues: CASSLSGTQYF. The DNA for the CDR3 is TGTGCCAGCAGCTTGTCCGGTACGCAGTATTTT. The V gene is TRBV5-6, the J gene TRBJ2-3; unclear D gene. With 1 base removed from V and 8 bases from J, the gap between germline ends came to 5 bases. The CDR3 extends over 11 amino acids. Germline V gene lookup returns CDR1 SGHDT and CDR2 YYEEEE. Based on the CDR3 plus reference TRBV5-6 and TRBJ2-3, the full variable domain is DAGVTQSPTHLIKTRGQQVTLRCSPKSGHDTVSWYQQALGQGPQFIFQYYEEEERQRGNFPDRFSGHQFPNYSSELNVNALLLGDSALYLCASSLSGTQYFGPGTRLTVL.

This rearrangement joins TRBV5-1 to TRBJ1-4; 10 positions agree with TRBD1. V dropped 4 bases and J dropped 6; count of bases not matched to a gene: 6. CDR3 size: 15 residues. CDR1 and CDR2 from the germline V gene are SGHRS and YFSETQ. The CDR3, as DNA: TGCGCCAGCAGCGGAGGGACAGGGGTAGATGAAAAACTGTTTTTT. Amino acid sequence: CASSGGTGVDEKLFF.